One and the same sample provided the 8 T cell receptor beta chains below, sequenced in a study of response to subunit inactivated influenza vaccine. TCRdb passed the RT-PCR reads through MiXCR, listing each CDR3 protein once. The data show hundreds of thousands of distinct CDR3 sequences, roughly 10% seen once. The sequencing used PBMCs from blood, collected on the day of vaccination. Receptors were obtained from a man over 45 who received an inactivated influenza vaccine.

The CDR3, as DNA: TGCGCCAGCAGCCAAGGGGTGAAAGGCAATCAGCCCCAGCATTTT. It specifies CASSQGVKGNQPQHF. The J gene is TRBJ1-5, the V gene TRBV4-3, with D hard to call. Trimming cost V 1 base and J 2 bases, with 9 bases left between them. Germline CDR1 LGHNA, CDR2 YSLEER. This CDR3 is 15 amino acids long.

This clonotype occurred many times. The chain combines TRBV12-3 or TRBV12-4 with TRBJ1-3; unclear D gene. This CDR3 has 14 amino acids. Deletions cut 4 bases from V and 0 bases from J, with 7 bases between. The chain's CDR3 is CASSSLNSGNTIYF. As DNA, the CDR3 is TGTGCCAGCAGTTCCCTAAACTCTGGAAACACCATATATTTT.

The CDR3: CASSDSAGAGDTQYF. The DNA of the CDR3 is TGTGCCAGCAGCGATTCAGCGGGAGCAGGAGATACGCAGTATTTT. The rearrangement joins TRBV9 to TRBJ2-3, with 8 bases aligning to TRBD2. V lost 3 bases, J lost 5 bases, and 8 bases stayed unmatched. Germline V gene data show CDR1 as SGDLS and CDR2 as YYNGEE. CDR3 length equals 15 residues. Using reference TRBV9 and TRBJ2-3 for the parts outside the CDR3, the full variable domain is DSGVTQTPKHLITATGQRVTLRCSPRSGDLSVYWYQQSLDQGLQFLIQYYNGEERAKGNILERFSAQQFPDLHSELNLSSLELGDSALYFCASSDSAGAGDTQYFGPGTRLTVL.

This clonotype was recorded a few times. The V gene is TRBV29-1, the J gene TRBJ2-1; 12 positions match TRBD2. This CDR3 contains 13 residues. V shed 5 bases and J 8 bases; nucleotides not matched to a gene: 4. CDR1 and CDR2 from the germline V gene are SQVTM and ANQGSEA. The CDR3 reads CSVSSGGVDEQFF. The CDR3 DNA sequence: TGCAGCGTTTCTAGCGGGGGGGTGGATGAGCAGTTCTTC.

V is TRBV7-8 and J is TRBJ2-7; D gene unclear. The CDR3 totals 14 residues. Germline V lookup: CDR1 SGHVS, CDR2 FQNEAQ. Deletions cut 5 bases from V and 4 bases from J, with 15 bases between. CDR3 nucleotide sequence: TGTGCCAGCAGCCCTCTCTCGGGCGAGTACGAGCAGTACTTC. Amino acid sequence: CASSPLSGEYEQYF.

This clonotype was seen ten or more times. This chain uses TRBV9 with TRBJ2-1, with D perhaps assigned TRBD1 or TRBD2 (7 bases each). The CDR3 contains 15 residues. The V gene lost 2 bases and the J gene lost 4 bases, with 13 bases spanning the gap. Germline V gene sequence: CDR1 SGDLS, CDR2 YYNGEE. CDR3 in DNA: TGTGCCAGCAGCGTGGGAGGGGGCGCATACAATGAGCAGTTCTTC. It yields the protein CASSVGGGAYNEQFF.

This clonotype occurred a few times. The genes are TRBV7-9 and TRBJ1-4; maybe TRBD1 (5 bases). The V end lost 6 bases, the J end lost 4 bases, and 21 bases lay between the germline ends. This CDR3 is 17 amino acids long. The V gene's germline CDR1 is SEHNR and CDR2 FQNEAQ (reference sequence). The CDR3 region has the DNA TGTGCCAGCAGATCACTCACTCCAAAAAGGGGTAATGAAAAACTGTTTTTT. This gives the protein CASRSLTPKRGNEKLFF.

The chain's CDR3 is CASSQVSWTPLGKNIQYF. The DNA of the CDR3 is TGCGCCAGCAGCCAAGTCTCCTGGACTCCCTTGGGCAAAAACATTCAGTACTTC. This sequence joins TRBV4-1 and TRBJ2-4, with D possibly TRBD2 on 5 matching bases. Germline V gene lookup returns CDR1 MGHRA and CDR2 YSYEKL. V lost 1 base to trimming and J lost 3 bases, with 19 bases between them. The CDR3 covers 18 residues.